The 13 T cell receptor beta chains reported below all come from one sample, sequenced in a study of PD-L1 blockade in urothelial cancer. Method: immunoSEQ multiplex PCR; TCRdb's copy keeps in-frame clones and lacks some. The table shows 45,000 to 65,000 clones, with about 85% occurring only once. Time point: pretreatment peripheral blood. The sample here was PBMCs, taken around atezolizumab (anti-PD-L1) treatment. The source of these receptors is a man aged 65 to 85 with urothelial cancer.

CDR3 protein: CASSLSHGGAEQFF. The CDR3 DNA follows: TGTGCCAGCAGTTTAAGTCATGGGGGGGCGGAGCAGTTCTTC. The chain is built from TRBV28 and TRBJ2-1, with D maybe TRBD2 (7 bases). The V end was cut by 2 bases, the J end by 10 bases, with 15 bases between. CDR3 size: 14 residues. Germline CDR1 reads MDHEN; CDR2 reads SYDVKM.

This chain joins TRBV7-9 and TRBJ2-1; D is uncertain. The germline V and J ends were trimmed by 5 bases and 1 base, with 6 bases remaining between them. Germline assignment: CDR1 SEHNR and CDR2 FQNEAQ (reference sequence). The CDR3 spans 13 residues. DNA for the CDR3: TGTGCCAGCAGCGAGGAGTCCTACAATGAGCAGTTCTTC. This gives the protein CASSEESYNEQFF.

The chain couples TRBV7-3 to TRBJ2-2, with 11 positions matching TRBD1. CDR1 and CDR2 (germline): SGHTA, FQGTGA. The CDR3 runs 17 residues. V was pared by 9 bases and J by 2 bases, with 11 bases of the junction left unmatched. CDR3 nucleotides: TGTGCCAGAAGGGACAGGGGGAAGGTAGATAACACCGGGGAGCTGTTTTTT. It translates to CARRDRGKVDNTGELFF.

The chain recombines TRBV6-5 with TRBJ2-7; TRBD2 aligns across 8 bases. Trimming cost V 6 bases and J 2 bases; bases outside gene matches: 9. Looked up from germline, CDR1 is MNHEY and CDR2 is SVGAGI. The CDR3 runs 15 residues. The CDR3 DNA follows: TGTGCCAGCAGCCGGCTAGCGGGCCGAGCCTACGAGCAGTACTTC. Its translation: CASSRLAGRAYEQYF.

This clone was observed a few times. V and J are TRBV13 and TRBJ2-5, with D maybe TRBD1 (8 bases). The germline gives CDR1 PRHDT, CDR2 FYEKMQ (reference sequence). V gave up 2 bases and J gave up 5 bases, with 15 bases separating them. CDR3 size: 15 residues. CDR3 sequence reads: CASSLRQGRGETQYF. The CDR3 nucleotides read TGTGCCAGCAGCTTAAGACAGGGGAGGGGGGAGACCCAGTACTTC.

This chain joins TRBV7-9 and TRBJ2-2; D gene uncertain. Germline V gene lookup returns CDR1 SEHNR and CDR2 FQNEAQ (reference sequence). This CDR3 has 12 amino acids. V lost 5 bases to trimming and J lost 4 bases, with 5 bases between them. Here the CDR3 DNA reads TGTGCCAGCAGCCCTATCACCGGGGAGCTGTTTTTT. Translated: CASSPITGELFF. The full variable domain, with the rest looked up from reference TRBV7-9 and TRBJ2-2, is DTGVSQNPRHKITKRGQNVTFRCDPISEHNRLYWYRQTLGQGPEFLTYFQNEAQLEKSRLLSDRFSAERPKGSFSTLEIQRTEQGDSAMYLCASSPITGELFFGEGSRLTVL.

The rearrangement uses TRBV9 and TRBJ1-6; 7 bases match TRBD1. CDR1 and CDR2 from the germline V gene are SGDLS and YYNGEE. The CDR3 consists of 15 residues. The V segment lost 2 bases and the J segment 6 bases; nucleotides outside the gene matches: 5. CDR3 nucleotides: TGTGCCAGCAGCGTCGGACAGGCCTTTAATTCACCCCTCCACTTT. Translating gives CASSVGQAFNSPLHF.

The rearrangement uses TRBV5-4 and TRBJ1-5; tentatively, D is TRBD1 (5 bases). CDR1 and CDR2 from the germline V gene are SGHNT and YYREEE (reference sequence). V gave up 1 base and J gave up 6 bases, with 11 bases separating them. This CDR3 is 14 amino acids long. CDR3 nucleotides: TGTGCCAGCAGCTTGTGGGGGGTGACTCAGCCCCAGCATTTT. Amino acids: CASSLWGVTQPQHF.

The rearrangement uses TRBV12-5 and TRBJ2-2, with 7 bases identical to TRBD2. Germline V gene lookup returns CDR1 LGHNT and CDR2 FRNRAP. This CDR3 has 16 amino acids. Trimming took 2 bases from V and 7 from J; bases not matched to a gene: 10. The CDR3 region is CASGLRYRERGGELFF. The CDR3 DNA is TGTGCTAGTGGTTTGAGGTATCGGGAGCGGGGCGGGGAGCTGTTTTTT. Supplemented by reference TRBV12-5 and TRBJ2-2, the full variable domain reads DARVTQTPRHKVTEMGQEVTMRCQPILGHNTVFWYRQTMMQGLELLAYFRNRAPLDDSGMPKDRFSAEMPDATLATLKIQPSEPRDSAVYFCASGLRYRERGGELFFGEGSRLTVL.

The CDR3 nucleotides read TGTGCCAGCAGCCCGGGACAGTATGGCTACACCTTC. Its translation: CASSPGQYGYTF. The chain links TRBV11-2 to TRBJ1-2; 7 bases line up with TRBD1. The CDR3 length is 12 residues. The germline V gene has CDR1 SGHAT and CDR2 FQNNGV. V trimming: 5 bases; J trimming: 5 bases; junction bases outside the gene matches: 2.

The rearrangement links TRBV27 to TRBJ2-3; 14 bases agree with TRBD2. The CDR3 has 16 residues. Germline V CDR1 and CDR2: MNHEY, SMNVEV (reference sequence). With V trimmed by 7 bases and J by 1 base, 4 bases remained unmatched. For the CDR3, the DNA is TGTGCCAGCAACGGACTAGCGGGAGGTGGCACAGATACGCAGTATTTT. This translates into CASNGLAGGGTDTQYF.

The genes are TRBV4-1 and TRBJ2-1; TRBD2 matches at 7 bases. Per the germline V gene, CDR1 is MGHRA and CDR2 is YSYEKL. The CDR3 covers 13 residues. V shed 0 bases, J shed 15 bases, and the junction held 8 bases outside the gene matches. The CDR3 DNA is TGCGCCAGCAGCCAAGAAGAGCGGGGCGGGTCGTTCTTC. It encodes CASSQEERGGSFF.

The rearrangement links TRBV18 to TRBJ2-1; TRBD2 is a possible D gene (5 bases). V dropped 3 bases and J dropped 10 bases, with 13 bases sitting between them. In germline, CDR1 is KGHSH, CDR2 LQKENI. CDR3 length: 13 amino acids. The CDR3 reads CASSPPGESEQFF. The CDR3 region has the DNA TGTGCCAGCTCACCGCCCGGGGAATCCGAGCAGTTCTTC.